A single sample is the source of the 32 T cell receptor beta chains below, sequenced in a study of early T cells in non-severe SARS-CoV-2 infection. Via MiXCR, TCRdb re-called the 5' RACE reads, giving one row per CDR3 protein. In the table there are roughly 67,000 distinct CDR3 sequences, 9.5% to 13% of which are singletons. Sequenced: whole blood. The receptors shown here come from an adult who was a healthcare worker with PCR-confirmed SARS-CoV-2 infection or an uninfected control (not recorded which).

In its sample, this clonotype was seen many times. The J gene is TRBJ2-1, the V gene TRBV7-2; TRBD2 aligns across 8 bases. Germline V gene data show CDR1 as SGHTA and CDR2 as FQGNSA. This CDR3 has 15 amino acids. The V and J ends lost 3 bases and 5 bases, in that order; junction bases with no gene match: 6. DNA for the CDR3: TGTGCCAGCAGCTTCGGCGGGAGGATAAACAATGAGCAGTTCTTC. Protein sequence: CASSFGGRINNEQFF.

This clonotype showed up just a few times. The gene calls are TRBV9 and TRBJ2-6; D is undetermined. V was cut by 4 bases and J by 1 base, with 15 bases left in between. Germline values: CDR1 SGDLS, CDR2 YYNGEE. This CDR3 has 17 residues. The CDR3 nucleotides are TGTGCCAGCAGCCCCCAGTTTGGGATATCTGGGGCCAACGTCCTGACTTTC. It yields the protein CASSPQFGISGANVLTF.

The table lists this clonotype with a few counts. This sequence joins TRBV20-1 and TRBJ2-7; D not certain. The CDR3 totals 13 residues. The V end lost 1 base, the J end lost 3 bases, and 10 bases lay between the germline ends. Germline CDR1 DFQATT, CDR2 SNEGSKA (reference sequence). This CDR3 reads CSARGQVDYEQYF. As DNA, the CDR3 is TGCAGTGCTAGAGGGCAGGTGGACTACGAGCAGTACTTC.

This clonotype has only a few counts. The chain carries TRBV18 and TRBJ1-6, with D possibly matching TRBD1 (6 bases). Germline V gene lookup returns CDR1 KGHSH and CDR2 LQKENI. Trimming shortened V by 4 bases and J by 7 bases, and 11 bases separated the two germline ends. This CDR3 is built from 14 residues. The CDR3 DNA sequence: TGTGCCAGCTCACTCGACAGGCGGAATTCACCCCTCCACTTT. The encoded protein is CASSLDRRNSPLHF.

The rearrangement links TRBV20-1 to TRBJ2-1; D perhaps matches TRBD2 (6 bases). The CDR3 sequence is 12 residues long. Germline V gene data show CDR1 as DFQATT and CDR2 as SNEGSKA (reference sequence). V gave up 5 bases and J gave up 12 bases, with 17 bases separating them. In nucleotides, the CDR3 is TGCAGTGCTGACATGGGGGGTCGCGTGCAGTTCTTC. Translated: CSADMGGRVQFF.

This clonotype was counted ten times or more. The chain carries TRBV7-3 and TRBJ2-3; D gene uncertain. Between the trimmed V and J ends, which lost 3 bases and 6 bases, there was a span of 7 bases. This CDR3 has 12 residues. CDR1 is SGHTA, CDR2 FQGTGA, per germline. As DNA, the CDR3 is TGTGCCAGCAGCTTCATCACTGATACGCAGTATTTT. It encodes CASSFITDTQYF.

This clonotype was recorded many times. The CDR3 coding sequence is TGCAGTGCTAGTATCATTGGCAATGAGCAGTTCTTC. Its translation is CSASIIGNEQFF. The chain has TRBV20-1 and TRBJ2-1, with D uncertain. This CDR3 is built from 12 residues. Between the trimmed V and J ends, which lost 3 bases and 6 bases, there was a span of 9 bases. CDR1 is DFQATT and CDR2 is SNEGSKA in the germline V gene (reference sequence).

The chain carries TRBV5-1 and TRBJ1-2, with a possible D match to TRBD1 (5 bases). V was pared by 3 bases and J by 0 bases, with 18 bases between. The CDR3 is 17 amino acids. Germline values: CDR1 SGHRS, CDR2 YFSETQ. The CDR3, as DNA: TGCGCCAGCAGCTCGGGACCCCTCGACAGAGCTAACTATGGCTACACCTTC. Amino acids: CASSSGPLDRANYGYTF.

Many counts were recorded for this clonotype. The chain has TRBV5-8 and TRBJ1-4, with D hard to call. Trimming pared 0 bases from V and 3 bases from J, leaving 9 bases between. Germline V gene sequence: CDR1 SGHTS, CDR2 YDEGEE. The CDR3 has 15 amino acids. CDR3 sequence (DNA): TGTGCCAGCAGCTTGGTCGGGGTGCCTAATGAAAAACTGTTTTTT. It translates to CASSLVGVPNEKLFF.

This clonotype was recorded at least ten times. The chain employs TRBV7-2 and TRBJ2-2; D not resolved. CDR1 and CDR2 (germline): SGHTA, FQGNSA. The CDR3 runs 13 residues. The ends were cut back, 2 bases at V and 8 bases at J, with 9 bases in the middle. The CDR3 DNA is TGTGCCAGCAGCTTAATGGGTGTAGGGGAGCTGTTTTTT. It yields the protein CASSLMGVGELFF.

This clonotype was seen ten or more times. CDR3 region: CASKDLDGTGELFF. CDR3 DNA: TGCGCCAGCAAGGACCTGGACGGCACCGGGGAGCTGTTTTTT. This chain connects TRBV5-1 to TRBJ2-2; no definite D call. Trimming removed 6 bases at V and 4 bases at J, with 13 bases between. Germline CDR1 is SGHRS and CDR2 is YFSETQ. This CDR3 spans 14 amino acids.

This clonotype turned up a few times. The chain combines TRBV7-6 with TRBJ1-6; 7 bases match TRBD1. The CDR3 runs 13 residues. CDR1 SGHVS and CDR2 FNYEAQ come from the germline V gene. The J segment lost 11 bases and the V segment lost 5 bases, leaving 6 bases of the junction unmatched. CDR3 bases: TGTGCCAGCAGCCCGGGGGACAGAGCACCCCTCCACTTT. This gives the protein CASSPGDRAPLHF.

A remark on this clonotype: Since no conserved phenylalanine or tryptophan closes the CDR3, a read error is the likely cause. The rearrangement joins TRBV6-1 to TRBJ2-3, with TRBD2 matching 7 bases. V lost 0 bases, J lost 4 bases, and 1 base stayed unmatched. CDR1 is MNHNS and CDR2 is SASEGT in the germline V gene. The CDR3 has 14 amino acids. The CDR3 sequence: CASSEAGGADTQYL. In DNA, the CDR3 is TGTGCCAGCAGTGAAGCGGGGGGGGCAGATACGCAGTATTTA.

This clonotype has a handful of counts. The chain employs TRBV28 and TRBJ2-1, with 8 bases fitting TRBD2. The CDR3 loop spans 14 amino acids. Looked up from germline, CDR1 is MDHEN and CDR2 is SYDVKM. Trimming removed 2 bases from V and 7 bases from J; junction bases left unmatched: 4. CDR3 protein: CASSLGLAPNEQFF. CDR3 nucleotides: TGTGCCAGCAGTTTAGGACTAGCACCTAATGAGCAGTTCTTC. The full variable domain, its missing parts supplied by reference TRBV28 and TRBJ2-1, is DVKVTQSSRYLVKRTGEKVFLECVQDMDHENMFWYRQDPGLGLRLIYFSYDVKMKEKGDIPEGYSVSREKKERFSLILESASTNQTSMYLCASSLGLAPNEQFFGPGTRLTVL.

In DNA form, the CDR3 reads TGTGCCAGCAGTGAAGAGTGGGGCAGGGACTCAGATACGCAGTATTTT. Its protein is CASSEEWGRDSDTQYF. The J gene is TRBJ2-3, the V gene TRBV6-1, with D possibly being TRBD2 (6 bases). Germline V gene data show CDR1 as MNHNS and CDR2 as SASEGT. Trimming pared 1 base from V and 4 bases from J, leaving 15 bases between. CDR3 length equals 16 residues.

V usage is TRBV28 and J usage is TRBJ2-1, with 9 bases identical to TRBD1. CDR1 and CDR2 from the germline V gene are MDHEN and SYDVKM. Trimming at V came to 11 bases and at J to 8 bases, leaving 16 bases not matched to a gene. This CDR3 spans 15 amino acids. The CDR3 protein is CASTPAGQGNDEQFF. CDR3 DNA sequence: TGTGCCTCTACTCCGGCGGGACAGGGTAACGATGAGCAGTTCTTC.

This clonotype was counted ten times or more. The chain carries TRBV19 and TRBJ1-6; D is undetermined. CDR3 length: 13 amino acids. The ends were cut back, 4 bases at V and 8 bases at J, with 9 bases in the middle. Germline CDR1 and CDR2: LNHDA and SQIVND (reference sequence). This chain's CDR3 is CASSRTGDSPLHF. The DNA of the CDR3 is TGTGCCAGTAGTAGGACCGGCGATTCACCCCTCCACTTT.

The chain has TRBV29-1 and TRBJ2-5; D remains ambiguous. Germline V gene lookup returns CDR1 SQVTM and CDR2 ANQGSEA. The CDR3 covers 10 residues. Trimming took 6 bases from V and 8 from J, leaving 10 bases between them. The CDR3 DNA reads TGCAGCGTGGGCCAGGACACCCAGTACTTC. It encodes CSVGQDTQYF.

The chain uses TRBV4-1 and TRBJ1-4; D uncertain. CDR3 length: 15 residues. Trimming took 10 bases from V and 2 from J, leaving 17 bases between them. Germline assignment: CDR1 MGHRA and CDR2 YSYEKL. This chain's CDR3 is CATTARTGTNEKLFF. CDR3 DNA sequence: TGCGCCACGACCGCGAGAACGGGGACTAATGAAAAACTGTTTTTT.

Only a few counts were recorded for this clonotype. The chain recombines TRBV20-1 with TRBJ2-1, with TRBD2 matching 9 bases. The CDR3 totals 15 residues. Unmatched junction bases numbered 7, after V lost 5 bases and J lost 2 bases. The germline V gene has CDR1 DFQATT and CDR2 SNEGSKA (reference sequence). CDR3 sequence (DNA): TGCAGTGCTGGGACTAGCACGACGACCTACAATGAGCAGTTCTTC. Protein sequence: CSAGTSTTTYNEQFF.

This clonotype was found many times. The chain has TRBV12-3 or TRBV12-4 and TRBJ1-1; D gene unclear. This CDR3 has 12 residues. V was pared by 4 bases and J by 5 bases, with 8 bases between. CDR3 loop: CASSSVYTEAFF. The CDR3 coding sequence is TGTGCCAGCAGTTCAGTTTATACTGAAGCTTTCTTT.

The sample holds many counts of this clonotype. V and J are TRBV18 and TRBJ2-1, with D unresolved. The CDR3 spans 12 residues. The V end lost 3 bases, the J end lost 7 bases, and 7 bases lay between the germline ends. Germline V gives CDR1 KGHSH, CDR2 LQKENI. The CDR3 region is CASSPPLNEQFF. CDR3 bases: TGTGCCAGCTCACCGCCGTTGAATGAGCAGTTCTTC.

This clonotype was observed a handful of times. The genes are TRBV6-6 and TRBJ2-1; D gene unclear. Trimming cost V 6 bases and J 4 bases, with 19 bases left between them. The germline V gene encodes CDR1 MNHNY and CDR2 SVGAGI (reference sequence). The CDR3 has 16 amino acids. The CDR3 reads CASSTELPGRYNEQFF. Written as DNA, the CDR3 is TGTGCCAGCAGCACCGAACTCCCAGGACGGTACAATGAGCAGTTCTTC.

This clonotype was seen a handful of times. The rearrangement links TRBV2 to TRBJ1-2; possible D gene TRBD1, 6 bases. The germline V gene has CDR1 SNHLY and CDR2 FYNNEI. V gave up 5 bases and J gave up 4 bases, with 11 bases separating them. This CDR3 is built from 13 residues. The CDR3 is CASSSRGPYGYTF. CDR3 sequence (DNA): TGTGCCAGCAGTAGCCGGGGGCCCTATGGCTACACCTTC.

Ten or more counts support this clonotype. The rearrangement joins TRBV4-3 to TRBJ1-1; possible D gene TRBD1, 6 bases. This CDR3 is 18 amino acids long. CDR1 LGHNA and CDR2 YSLEER come from the germline V gene. V was trimmed by 2 bases and J by 1 base, leaving 20 bases between them. CDR3 sequence: CASSQSLRIRGRNTEAFF. The CDR3 DNA follows: TGCGCCAGCAGCCAATCCCTTAGAATCAGGGGCAGGAACACTGAAGCTTTCTTT.

This clonotype occurred a few times. V usage is TRBV20-1 and J usage is TRBJ2-3; D is possibly TRBD1 or TRBD2 (5 bases each). Germline V gives CDR1 DFQATT, CDR2 SNEGSKA (reference sequence). The CDR3 is 14 residues long. The V end was cut by 5 bases, the J end by 8 bases, with 20 bases between. The CDR3 region has the DNA TGCAGTGCTTTCCCGGGACGGGCCAAAGGTACGCAGTATTTT. It translates to CSAFPGRAKGTQYF.

J is TRBJ2-3 and V is TRBV12-3 or TRBV12-4; D uncertain. The CDR3 is 13 amino acids. V shed 1 base and J shed 6 bases, with 8 bases lying between them. CDR3 DNA sequence: TGTGCCAGCAGTTTAGTGAGTCCGGATACGCAGTATTTT. This codes for CASSLVSPDTQYF.

The chain uses TRBV12-3 or TRBV12-4 and TRBJ1-1; D not resolved. Trimming left V 1 base short and J 8 bases short, with 8 bases between. The CDR3 runs 12 residues. The CDR3 sequence: CASSLGVGEAFF. The CDR3 nucleotides read TGTGCCAGCAGTTTAGGGGTTGGGGAAGCTTTCTTT.

The J gene is TRBJ1-5, the V gene TRBV28, with D possibly being TRBD1 (5 bases). The CDR3 loop spans 17 amino acids. V was shortened by 5 bases and J by 4 bases, with 21 bases between the two germline ends. Germline assignment: CDR1 MDHEN and CDR2 SYDVKM. The DNA for the CDR3 is TGTGCCAGCAGTCACTTATTGACCCGGGGCGTAAATCAGCCCCAGCATTTT. It translates to CASSHLLTRGVNQPQHF.

This rearrangement joins TRBV6-5 to TRBJ1-1, with TRBD1 as a possible D gene (5 bases). CDR3 length equals 14 residues. Germline V CDR1 and CDR2: MNHEY, SVGAGI. V was cut by 4 bases and J by 6 bases, with 15 bases left in between. In DNA form, the CDR3 reads TGTGCCAGCAGTTGGGGCAGGGAACCCGCTGAAGCTTTCTTT. As protein: CASSWGREPAEAFF.

In this sample, this clonotype turned up a few times. V gene TRBV20-1 combines with J gene TRBJ2-3; 7 nucleotides align to TRBD2. The length of the CDR3 is 14 residues. Germline loops: CDR1 DFQATT, CDR2 SNEGSKA (reference sequence). The V and J ends lost 6 bases and 2 bases, in that order; junction bases with no gene match: 8. CDR3 sequence: CSANSGLFTDTQYF. The CDR3 DNA follows: TGCAGTGCGAACTCGGGACTATTCACAGATACGCAGTATTTT.

This clonotype was recorded many times. The genes are TRBV6-1 and TRBJ2-1, with D perhaps TRBD2 (5 bases). Trimming took off 5 bases at V and 6 bases at J, with 17 bases between the two ends. This CDR3 is built from 15 residues. Germline loops: CDR1 MNHNS, CDR2 SASEGT. The CDR3 loop is CASSSRGNGLNEQFF. The CDR3 bases are TGTGCCAGCAGTTCTCGGGGAAATGGGCTCAATGAGCAGTTCTTC.